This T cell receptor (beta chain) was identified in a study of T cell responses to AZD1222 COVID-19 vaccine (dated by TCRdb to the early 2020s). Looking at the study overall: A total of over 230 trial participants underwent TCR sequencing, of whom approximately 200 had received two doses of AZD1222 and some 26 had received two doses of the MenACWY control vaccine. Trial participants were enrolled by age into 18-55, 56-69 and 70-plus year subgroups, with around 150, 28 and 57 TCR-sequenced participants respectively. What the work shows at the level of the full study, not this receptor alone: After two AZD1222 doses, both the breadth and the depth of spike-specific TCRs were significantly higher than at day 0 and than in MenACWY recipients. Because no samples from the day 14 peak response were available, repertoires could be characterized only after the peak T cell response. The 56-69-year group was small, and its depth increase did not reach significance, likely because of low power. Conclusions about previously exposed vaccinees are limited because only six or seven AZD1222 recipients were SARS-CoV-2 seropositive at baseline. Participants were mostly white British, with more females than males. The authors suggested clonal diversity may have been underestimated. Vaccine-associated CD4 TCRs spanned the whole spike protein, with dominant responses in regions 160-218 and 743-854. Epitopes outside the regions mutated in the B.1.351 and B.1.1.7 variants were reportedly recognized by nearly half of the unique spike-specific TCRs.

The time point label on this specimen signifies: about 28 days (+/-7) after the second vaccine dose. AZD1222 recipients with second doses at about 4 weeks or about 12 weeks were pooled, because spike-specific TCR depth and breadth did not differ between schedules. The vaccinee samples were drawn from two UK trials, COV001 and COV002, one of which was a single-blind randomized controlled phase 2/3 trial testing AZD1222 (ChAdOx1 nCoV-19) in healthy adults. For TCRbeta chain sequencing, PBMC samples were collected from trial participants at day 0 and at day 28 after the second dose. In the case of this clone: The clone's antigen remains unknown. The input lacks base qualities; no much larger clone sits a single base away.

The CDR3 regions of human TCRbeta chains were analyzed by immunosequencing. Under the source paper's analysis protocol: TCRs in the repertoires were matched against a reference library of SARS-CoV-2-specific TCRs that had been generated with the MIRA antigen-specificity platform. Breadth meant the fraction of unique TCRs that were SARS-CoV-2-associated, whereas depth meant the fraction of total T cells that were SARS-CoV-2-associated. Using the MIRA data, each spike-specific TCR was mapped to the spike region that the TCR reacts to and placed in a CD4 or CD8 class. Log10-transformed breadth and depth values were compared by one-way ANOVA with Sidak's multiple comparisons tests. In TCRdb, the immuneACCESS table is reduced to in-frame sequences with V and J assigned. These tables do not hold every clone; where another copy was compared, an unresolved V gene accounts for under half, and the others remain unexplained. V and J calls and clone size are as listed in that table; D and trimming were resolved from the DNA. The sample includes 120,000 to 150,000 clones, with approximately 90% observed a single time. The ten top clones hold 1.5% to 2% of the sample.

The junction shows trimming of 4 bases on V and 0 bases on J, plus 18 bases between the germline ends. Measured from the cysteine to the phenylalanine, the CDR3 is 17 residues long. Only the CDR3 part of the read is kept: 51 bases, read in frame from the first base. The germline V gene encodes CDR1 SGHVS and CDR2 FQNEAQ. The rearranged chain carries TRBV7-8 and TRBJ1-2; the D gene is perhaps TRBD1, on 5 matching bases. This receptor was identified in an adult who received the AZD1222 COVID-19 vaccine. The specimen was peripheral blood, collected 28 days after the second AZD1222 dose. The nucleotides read TGTGCCAGCAGCTCGCGCCTCGCAGGGCCGTCTAACTATGGCTACACCTTC. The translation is CASSSRLAGPSNYGYTF.